The 6 T cell receptor beta chains reported below all come from one sample, sequenced in a study of cytomegalovirus exposure and HLA in healthy donors. Measured with immunoSEQ multiplex PCR; TCRdb has only the in-frame clones, and not every one. The profile shows tens of thousands of clones, about 92% of them singletons. Source material: PBMCs. The origin of the receptors is a woman younger than 35 in good health and CMV-seronegative.

The count of this clone is one. The genes are TRBV2 and TRBJ1-2, with 9 bases matching TRBD1. J lost 8 bases, V lost 6 bases, and 16 bases had no gene match. Germline CDR1 reads SNHLY; CDR2 reads FYNNEI. There are 16 residues in the CDR3. The CDR3 sequence: CASSEYRGQDKRGYTF. Here the CDR3 DNA reads TGTGCCAGCAGCGAGTACAGGGGGCAGGACAAGAGGGGCTACACCTTC. Using reference TRBV2 and TRBJ1-2 for the parts outside the CDR3, the full variable domain is EPEVTQTPSHQVTQMGQEVILRCVPISNHLYFYWYRQILGQKVEFLVSFYNNEISEKSEIFDDQFSVERPDGSNFTLKIRSTKLEDSAMYFCASSEYRGQDKRGYTFGSGTRLTVV.

J is TRBJ2-1 and V is TRBV9; no clear D. The V gene lost 2 bases and the J gene lost 8 bases, with 17 bases spanning the gap. Germline-derived CDR1 and CDR2 are SGDLS and YYNGEE. The CDR3 has 15 residues. The CDR3: CASSVASFAVDEQFF. The CDR3 coding sequence is TGTGCCAGCAGCGTTGCTTCGTTTGCTGTAGATGAGCAGTTCTTC. Full variable domain (outside the CDR3, taken from reference TRBV9 and TRBJ2-1): DSGVTQTPKHLITATGQRVTLRCSPRSGDLSVYWYQQSLDQGLQFLIQYYNGEERAKGNILERFSAQQFPDLHSELNLSSLELGDSALYFCASSVASFAVDEQFFGPGTRLTVL.

V gene TRBV6-1 combines with J gene TRBJ1-4, with a tentative D call TRBD1 (5 bases). Trimming cost V 7 bases and J 5 bases, with 14 bases left between them. Germline V CDR1 and CDR2: MNHNS, SASEGT. This CDR3 comprises 14 residues. The CDR3 region is CASMEGKGNEKLFF. The CDR3 DNA sequence: TGTGCCAGCATGGAGGGGAAAGGAAATGAAAAACTGTTTTTT.

This clone turned up a few times. V usage is TRBV2 and J usage is TRBJ2-5, with 8 positions matching TRBD1. Germline CDR1 and CDR2: SNHLY and FYNNEI. V shed 7 bases, J shed 0 bases, and the junction held 7 bases outside the gene matches. CDR3 size: 15 residues. This chain's CDR3 is CASKRTGTHQETQYF. In DNA form, the CDR3 reads TGTGCCAGCAAGCGGACAGGGACACACCAAGAGACCCAGTACTTC.

The gene calls are TRBV2 and TRBJ2-5; the match to TRBD1 covers 9 bases. CDR3 size: 16 residues. Germline V gene data show CDR1 as SNHLY and CDR2 as FYNNEI. The V segment lost 2 bases and the J segment 1 base; nucleotides outside the gene matches: 5. DNA of the CDR3: TGTGCCAGCAGTGAATCCACAGGGGGCCTCCAAGAGACCCAGTACTTC. Encoded protein: CASSESTGGLQETQYF. Combining the CDR3 with reference TRBV2 and TRBJ2-5 gives the whole variable domain EPEVTQTPSHQVTQMGQEVILRCVPISNHLYFYWYRQILGQKVEFLVSFYNNEISEKSEIFDDQFSVERPDGSNFTLKIRSTKLEDSAMYFCASSESTGGLQETQYFGPGTRLLVL.

The V gene is TRBV7-9, the J gene TRBJ2-1, with 11 nucleotides matching TRBD2. The CDR3 runs to 15 residues. V was clipped by 6 bases and J by 15 bases; unmatched bases: 16. CDR1 and CDR2 (germline): SEHNR, FQNEAQ (reference sequence). The CDR3 is CASSRISGLAGGMFF. The CDR3 DNA sequence: TGTGCCAGCAGTCGTATTTCCGGACTAGCGGGTGGGATGTTCTTC.